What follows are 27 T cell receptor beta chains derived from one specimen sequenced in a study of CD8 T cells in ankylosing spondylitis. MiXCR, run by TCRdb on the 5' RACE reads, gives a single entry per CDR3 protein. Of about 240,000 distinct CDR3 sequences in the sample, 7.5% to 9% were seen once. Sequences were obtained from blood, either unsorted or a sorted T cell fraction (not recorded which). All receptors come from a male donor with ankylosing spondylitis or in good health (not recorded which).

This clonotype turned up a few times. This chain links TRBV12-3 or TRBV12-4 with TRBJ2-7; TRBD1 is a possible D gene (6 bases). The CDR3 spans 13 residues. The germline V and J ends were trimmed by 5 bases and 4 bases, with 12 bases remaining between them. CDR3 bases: TGTGCCAGCAGTCGACAGGAAGGGTACGAGCAGTACTTC. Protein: CASSRQEGYEQYF.

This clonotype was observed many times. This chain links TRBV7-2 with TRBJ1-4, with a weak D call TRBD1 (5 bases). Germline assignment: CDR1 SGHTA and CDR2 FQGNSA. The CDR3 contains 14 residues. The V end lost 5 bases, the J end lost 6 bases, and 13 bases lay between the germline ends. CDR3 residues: CASSLDRPDEKLFF. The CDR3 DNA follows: TGTGCCAGCAGCCTAGACAGACCAGATGAAAAACTGTTTTTT.

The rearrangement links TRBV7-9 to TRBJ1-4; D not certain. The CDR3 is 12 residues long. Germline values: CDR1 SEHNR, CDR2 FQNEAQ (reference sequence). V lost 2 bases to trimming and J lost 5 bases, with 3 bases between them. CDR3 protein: CASSLTNEKLFF. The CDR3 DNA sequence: TGTGCCAGCAGCTTAACGAATGAAAAACTGTTTTTT.

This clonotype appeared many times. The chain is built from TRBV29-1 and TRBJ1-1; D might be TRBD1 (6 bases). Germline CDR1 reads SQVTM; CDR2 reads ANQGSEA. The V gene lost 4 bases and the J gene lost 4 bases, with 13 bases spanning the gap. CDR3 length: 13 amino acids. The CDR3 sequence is CSVATGLGTEAFF. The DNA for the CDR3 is TGCAGCGTTGCAACAGGGCTAGGCACTGAAGCTTTCTTT. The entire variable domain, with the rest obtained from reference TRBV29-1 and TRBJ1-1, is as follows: SAVISQKPSRDICQRGTSLTIQCQVDSQVTMMFWYRQQPGQSLTLIATANQGSEATYESGFVIDKFPISRPNLTFSTLTVSNMSPEDSSIYLCSVATGLGTEAFFGQGTRLTVV.

CDR3 loop: CASSLDGLAKNIQYF. In DNA, the CDR3 is TGTGCCAGCAGCTTGGACGGGCTAGCCAAAAACATTCAGTACTTC. The chain combines TRBV7-8 with TRBJ2-4; D not certain. Germline CDR1 reads SGHVS; CDR2 reads FQNEAQ. Between the trimmed V and J ends, which lost 3 bases and 0 bases, there was a span of 9 bases. The CDR3 sequence is 15 residues long.

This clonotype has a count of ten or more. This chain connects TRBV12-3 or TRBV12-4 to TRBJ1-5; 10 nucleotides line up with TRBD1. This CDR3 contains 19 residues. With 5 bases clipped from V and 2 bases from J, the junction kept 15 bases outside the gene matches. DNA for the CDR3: TGTGCCAGCAGTCCTGGGACAGGGGTTGGAAGTGATGGCAATCAGCCCCAGCATTTT. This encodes CASSPGTGVGSDGNQPQHF.

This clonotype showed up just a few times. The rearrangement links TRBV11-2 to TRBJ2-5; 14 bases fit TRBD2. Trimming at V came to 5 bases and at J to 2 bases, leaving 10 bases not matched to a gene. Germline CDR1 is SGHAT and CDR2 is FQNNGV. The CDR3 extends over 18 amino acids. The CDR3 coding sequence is TGTGCCAGCAGCATCCGGACTAGCGGGGGGCCAAAACAAGAGACCCAGTACTTC. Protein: CASSIRTSGGPKQETQYF. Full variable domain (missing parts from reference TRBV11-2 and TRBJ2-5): EAGVAQSPRYKIIEKRQSVAFWCNPISGHATLYWYQQILGQGPKLLIQFQNNGVVDDSQLPKDRFSAERLKGVDSTLKIQPAKLEDSAVYLCASSIRTSGGPKQETQYFGPGTRLLVL.

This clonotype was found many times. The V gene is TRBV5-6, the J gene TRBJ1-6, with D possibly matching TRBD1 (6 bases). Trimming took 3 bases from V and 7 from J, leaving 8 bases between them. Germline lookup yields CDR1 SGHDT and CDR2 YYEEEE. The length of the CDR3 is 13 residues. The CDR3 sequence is CASSWGANSPLHF. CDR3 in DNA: TGTGCCAGCAGCTGGGGGGCAAATTCACCCCTCCACTTT.

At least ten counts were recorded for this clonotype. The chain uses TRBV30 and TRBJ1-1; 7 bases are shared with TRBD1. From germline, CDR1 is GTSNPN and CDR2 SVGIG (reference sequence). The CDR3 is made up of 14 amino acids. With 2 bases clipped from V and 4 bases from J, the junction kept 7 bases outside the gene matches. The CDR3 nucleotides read TGTGCCTGGAGTTCCCAGGGGGGTGGCACTGAAGCTTTCTTT. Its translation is CAWSSQGGGTEAFF.

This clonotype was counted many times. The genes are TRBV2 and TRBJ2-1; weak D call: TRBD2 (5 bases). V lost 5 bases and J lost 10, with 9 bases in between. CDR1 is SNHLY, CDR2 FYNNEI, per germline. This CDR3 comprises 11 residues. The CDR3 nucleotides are TGTGCCAGCAGTAGTGAGCGGGAGCAGTTCTTC. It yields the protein CASSSEREQFF.

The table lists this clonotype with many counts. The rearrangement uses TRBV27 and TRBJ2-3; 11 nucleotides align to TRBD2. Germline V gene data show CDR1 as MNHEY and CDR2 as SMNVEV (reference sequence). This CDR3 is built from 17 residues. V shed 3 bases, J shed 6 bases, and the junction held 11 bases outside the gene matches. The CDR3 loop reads CASSLYTSGSISDTQYF. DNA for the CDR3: TGTGCCAGCAGTTTGTATACTAGCGGGAGTATATCTGATACGCAGTATTTT.

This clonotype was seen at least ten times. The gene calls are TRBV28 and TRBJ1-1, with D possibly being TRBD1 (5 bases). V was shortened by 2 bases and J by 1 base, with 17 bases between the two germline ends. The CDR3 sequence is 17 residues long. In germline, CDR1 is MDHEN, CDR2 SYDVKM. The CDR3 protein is CASSLGGHKNPNTEAFF. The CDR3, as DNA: TGTGCCAGCAGTTTAGGTGGACATAAGAATCCGAACACTGAAGCTTTCTTT.

CDR3 nucleotides: TGTGCCAGCACCTCCCAGGGGCGTCAGCCCCAGCATTTT. Encoded protein: CASTSQGRQPQHF. The J gene is TRBJ1-5, the V gene TRBV27; possibly TRBD1 for D (6 bases). The CDR3 totals 13 residues. Germline values: CDR1 MNHEY, CDR2 SMNVEV (reference sequence). V was pared by 7 bases and J by 6 bases, with 13 bases between.

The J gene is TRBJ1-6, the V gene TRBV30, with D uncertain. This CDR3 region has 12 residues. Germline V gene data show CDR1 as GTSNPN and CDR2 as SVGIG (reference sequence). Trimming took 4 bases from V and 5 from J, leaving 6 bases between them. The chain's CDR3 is CAWMRDNSPLHF. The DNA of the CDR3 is TGTGCCTGGATGCGGGATAATTCACCCCTCCACTTT.

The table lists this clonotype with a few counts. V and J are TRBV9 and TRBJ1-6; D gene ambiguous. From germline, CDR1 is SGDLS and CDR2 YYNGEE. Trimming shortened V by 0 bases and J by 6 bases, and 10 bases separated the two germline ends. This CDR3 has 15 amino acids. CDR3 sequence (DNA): TGTGCCAGCAGCGTAGATTGGGAGACTAATTCACCCCTCCACTTT. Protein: CASSVDWETNSPLHF.

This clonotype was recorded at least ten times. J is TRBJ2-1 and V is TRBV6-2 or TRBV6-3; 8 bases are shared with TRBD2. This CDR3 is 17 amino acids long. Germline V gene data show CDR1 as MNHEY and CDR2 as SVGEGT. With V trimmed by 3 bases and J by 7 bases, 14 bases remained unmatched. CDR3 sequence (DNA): TGTGCCAGCAGTTATGTTATGGGACGGGAGGGCAGAAATGAGCAGTTCTTC. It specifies CASSYVMGREGRNEQFF.

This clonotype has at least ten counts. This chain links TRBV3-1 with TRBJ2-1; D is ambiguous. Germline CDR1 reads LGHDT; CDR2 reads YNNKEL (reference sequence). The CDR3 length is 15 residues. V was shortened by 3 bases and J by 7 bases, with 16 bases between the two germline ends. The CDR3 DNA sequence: TGTGCCAGCAGCCATCTTACCCAATCTAGGAATGAGCAGTTCTTC. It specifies CASSHLTQSRNEQFF.

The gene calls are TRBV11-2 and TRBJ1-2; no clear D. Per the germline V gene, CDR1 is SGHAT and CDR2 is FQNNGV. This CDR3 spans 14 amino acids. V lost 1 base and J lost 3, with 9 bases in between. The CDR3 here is CASSLAAVDYGYTF. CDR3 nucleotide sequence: TGTGCCAGCAGCTTAGCTGCGGTGGACTATGGCTACACCTTC. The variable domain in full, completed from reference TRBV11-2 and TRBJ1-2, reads EAGVAQSPRYKIIEKRQSVAFWCNPISGHATLYWYQQILGQGPKLLIQFQNNGVVDDSQLPKDRFSAERLKGVDSTLKIQPAKLEDSAVYLCASSLAAVDYGYTFGSGTRLTVV.

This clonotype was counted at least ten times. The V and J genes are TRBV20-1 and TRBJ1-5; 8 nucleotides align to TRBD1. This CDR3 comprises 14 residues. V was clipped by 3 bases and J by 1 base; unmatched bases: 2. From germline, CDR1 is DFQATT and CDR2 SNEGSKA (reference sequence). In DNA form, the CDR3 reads TGCAGTGCTAGTGCAGGGGGCAGCAATCAGCCCCAGCATTTT. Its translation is CSASAGGSNQPQHF.

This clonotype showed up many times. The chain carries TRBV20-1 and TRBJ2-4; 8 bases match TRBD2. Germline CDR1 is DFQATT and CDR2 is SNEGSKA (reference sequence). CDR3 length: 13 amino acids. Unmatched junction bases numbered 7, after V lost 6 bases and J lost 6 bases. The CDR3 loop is CSAHGGAGNIQYF. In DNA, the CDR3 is TGCAGTGCCCACGGGGGGGCGGGAAACATTCAGTACTTC.

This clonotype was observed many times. The CDR3 region is CSAAIYNEQFF. CDR3 coding DNA: TGCAGTGCCGCAATCTACAATGAGCAGTTCTTC. The V and J genes are TRBV20-1 and TRBJ2-1; D ambiguous. V lost 6 bases and J lost 3, with 6 bases in between. The CDR3 consists of 11 residues. Per germline, CDR1 DFQATT and CDR2 SNEGSKA (reference sequence).

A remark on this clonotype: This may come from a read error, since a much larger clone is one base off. CDR3 coding DNA: TGTGCCAGCAGCGTAGCGGGGGGGTGGAAAGAGCAGTTCTTC. Its translation is CASSVAGGWKEQFF. The genes are TRBV9 and TRBJ2-1; 8 bases are a match to TRBD2. Germline V gene data show CDR1 as SGDLS and CDR2 as YYNGEE. With V trimmed by 0 bases and J by 10 bases, 6 bases remained unmatched. The CDR3 consists of 14 residues.

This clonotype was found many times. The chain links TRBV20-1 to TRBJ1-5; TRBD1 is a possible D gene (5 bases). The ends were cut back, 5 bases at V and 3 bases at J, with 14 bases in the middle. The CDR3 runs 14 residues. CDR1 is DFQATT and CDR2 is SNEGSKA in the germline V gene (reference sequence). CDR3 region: CSAGRDFHNQPQHF. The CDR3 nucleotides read TGCAGTGCTGGAAGGGACTTTCACAATCAGCCCCAGCATTTT.

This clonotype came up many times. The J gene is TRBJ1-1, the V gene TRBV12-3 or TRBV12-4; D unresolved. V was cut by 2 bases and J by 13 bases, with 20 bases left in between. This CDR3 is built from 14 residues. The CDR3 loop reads CASSLSVSRTGGFF. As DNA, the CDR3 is TGTGCCAGCAGTTTATCTGTATCTAGAACCGGAGGTTTCTTT.

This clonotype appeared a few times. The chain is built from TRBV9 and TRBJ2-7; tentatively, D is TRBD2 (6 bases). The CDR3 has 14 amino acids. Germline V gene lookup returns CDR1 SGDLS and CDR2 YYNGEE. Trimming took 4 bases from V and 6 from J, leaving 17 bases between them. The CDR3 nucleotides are TGTGCCAGCAGCTTGGCCAGGGTCGGGGGCGAGCAGTACTTC. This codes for CASSLARVGGEQYF.

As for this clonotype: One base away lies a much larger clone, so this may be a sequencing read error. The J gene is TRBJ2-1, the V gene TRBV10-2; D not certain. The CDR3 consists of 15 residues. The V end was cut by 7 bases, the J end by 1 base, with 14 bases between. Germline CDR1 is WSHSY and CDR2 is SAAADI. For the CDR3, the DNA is TGCGCCAGCATAGAGGAACAGATATCCTACAATGAGCAGTTCTTC. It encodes CASIEEQISYNEQFF.

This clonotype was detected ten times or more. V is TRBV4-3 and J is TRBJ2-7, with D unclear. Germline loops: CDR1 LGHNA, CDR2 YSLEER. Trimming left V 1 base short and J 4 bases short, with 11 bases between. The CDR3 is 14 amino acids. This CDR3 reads CASSQGHGGYEQYF. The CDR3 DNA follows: TGCGCCAGCAGCCAAGGTCACGGTGGGTACGAGCAGTACTTC.